One sample yielded the 27 T cell receptor beta chains listed below, sequenced in a study of regulatory T cells in long-lasting Graves disease. Arm-PCR of CDR3 regions and iRepertoire HTBI primers were used to build TCR beta libraries. TCRdb fed the multiplex PCR reads into MiXCR, producing one record per CDR3 protein. The table includes about 300,000 distinct CDR3 sequences, around 23% detected once. Time point meaning: persistent/refractory GD, antithyroid drugs over 5 years with positive TRAb. The authors made the TCR library using RNA they extracted from PBMCs. The material was peripheral blood mononuclear cells (PBMCs), obtained when the disease was refractory, from a patient treated with antithyroid drugs. Receptors were obtained from a female donor with Graves disease.

The sample holds a few counts of this clonotype. DNA for the CDR3: TGTGCCAGCAGTCCAAGGACAGGAGCCTACGAGCAGTACTTC. This codes for CASSPRTGAYEQYF. The chain uses TRBV28 and TRBJ2-7, with 7 positions matching TRBD1. The ends lost 5 bases at V and 2 bases at J; junction bases unmatched: 6. Per the germline V gene, CDR1 is MDHEN and CDR2 is SYDVKM. The CDR3 is made up of 14 amino acids.

The chain is built from TRBV30 and TRBJ2-1; 7 positions agree with TRBD2. V trimming: 4 bases; J trimming: 0 bases; junction bases outside the gene matches: 3. Germline V gene lookup returns CDR1 GTSNPN and CDR2 SVGIG (reference sequence). The CDR3 loop spans 14 amino acids. In nucleotides, the CDR3 is TGTGCCTGGAAGCGGGATCGCTCCTACAATGAGCAGTTCTTC. Encoded protein: CAWKRDRSYNEQFF.

This clonotype was seen repeatedly, ten times or more. This chain links TRBV6-1 with TRBJ2-2; D is ambiguous. Trimming stripped 7 bases from V and 7 bases from J, with 7 bases between. The CDR3 totals 11 residues. Germline V gene data show CDR1 as MNHNS and CDR2 as SASEGT. For the CDR3, the DNA is TGTGCCAGCATGGAAAACGGGGAGCTGTTTTTT. Encoded protein: CASMENGELFF.

The rearrangement uses TRBV27 and TRBJ2-5, with D perhaps TRBD2 (5 bases). The CDR3 runs to 15 residues. The germline CDR1 and CDR2 sequences are MNHEY and SMNVEV (reference sequence). The V gene lost 0 bases and the J gene lost 1 base, with 9 bases spanning the gap. The CDR3 sequence: CASSLSWRFQETQYF. As DNA, the CDR3 is TGTGCCAGCAGTTTATCGTGGAGGTTCCAAGAGACCCAGTACTTC.

The chain carries TRBV6-2 or TRBV6-3 and TRBJ2-7; the D gene is possibly TRBD2 (6 bases). The CDR3 runs 15 residues. V was clipped by 6 bases and J by 0 bases, with 15 bases between them. Germline V CDR1 and CDR2: MNHEY, SVGEGT. In DNA, the CDR3 is TGTGCCAGCAGCGGGACTTTCACAACCTCCTACGAGCAGTACTTC. This translates into CASSGTFTTSYEQYF.

A few counts support this clonotype. V is TRBV20-1 and J is TRBJ2-7, with 8 bases that match TRBD2. From germline, CDR1 is DFQATT and CDR2 SNEGSKA (reference sequence). Trimming removed 5 bases from V and 12 bases from J; junction bases left unmatched: 18. The length of the CDR3 is 14 residues. As DNA, the CDR3 is TGCAGTGCTCAGACGGCTAGCGGGCTCTCCCGGCCGTACTTC. Translation gives CSAQTASGLSRPYF.

The CDR3 nucleotides read TGTGCCAGCAGCTTAGGTACAGGCGGGTCACCCCTCCACTTT. It is translated as CASSLGTGGSPLHF. The J gene is TRBJ1-6, the V gene TRBV7-9; D possibly corresponds to TRBD1 (5 bases). The germline V and J ends were trimmed by 1 base and 10 bases, with 11 bases remaining between them. Germline V gene sequence: CDR1 SEHNR, CDR2 FQNEAQ (reference sequence). The CDR3 loop spans 14 amino acids.

Note on this clonotype: A much larger clone sits a single nucleotide away, making a read error possible. The chain carries TRBV6-2 or TRBV6-3 and TRBJ1-1; 8 bases are shared with TRBD1. This CDR3 has 14 residues. Germline assignment: CDR1 MNHEY and CDR2 SVGEGT. The CDR3 sequence: CTSSAGQANTEAFF. The DNA of the CDR3 is TGTACCAGCAGTGCGGGACAGGCGAACACTGAAGCTTTCTTT.

Remarks on this clonotype: The conserved phenylalanine or tryptophan is not found at the CDR3 terminus, so this likely reflects a read error. The chain recombines TRBV28 with TRBJ1-2, with D hard to call. The CDR3 has 14 residues. The ends were cut back, 7 bases at V and 0 bases at J, with 12 bases in the middle. CDR1 MDHEN and CDR2 SYDVKM come from the germline V gene. In DNA, the CDR3 is TGTGCCAGCACCCCCTACGTAACTAACTATGGCTACACCCTC. Translating it yields CASTPYVTNYGYTL.

This clonotype has just a few counts. The chain couples TRBV25-1 to TRBJ1-1; 7 bases line up with TRBD1. V shed 0 bases and J 5 bases; nucleotides not matched to a gene: 6. The CDR3 has 15 residues. Germline V gene sequence: CDR1 MGHDK, CDR2 SYGVNS. The CDR3 here is CASSEYRGGLTEAFF. The CDR3 DNA reads as TGTGCCAGCAGTGAATACCGAGGGGGCCTGACTGAAGCTTTCTTT.

The chain couples TRBV20-1 to TRBJ1-1; 10 bases align to TRBD1. The J segment lost 4 bases and the V segment lost 6 bases, leaving 11 bases of the junction unmatched. This CDR3 spans 15 amino acids. Germline V gene data show CDR1 as DFQATT and CDR2 as SNEGSKA (reference sequence). The CDR3 protein is CSADPGTGARTEAFF. CDR3 nucleotide sequence: TGCAGTGCCGATCCCGGGACAGGGGCGCGCACTGAAGCTTTCTTT.

A few counts support this clonotype. A much larger clonotype is one base distant, so this may be a read error. The V call is TRBV5-1, the J call TRBJ1-1; D gene unclear. Germline loops: CDR1 SGHRS, CDR2 YFSETQ. This CDR3 has 13 amino acids. Trimming took off 0 bases at V and 3 bases at J, with 6 bases between the two ends. The CDR3 DNA sequence: TGCGCCAGCAGCTTGGTTAGTGACACTGAAGCTTTCTTT. This encodes CASSLVSDTEAFF.

This sequence joins TRBV7-2 and TRBJ2-3, with D perhaps TRBD1 (6 bases). The germline gives CDR1 SGHTA, CDR2 FQGNSA. The CDR3 sequence is 15 residues long. V lost 6 bases, J lost 2 bases, and 15 bases lay in between. For the CDR3, the DNA is TGTGCCAGCAGTTTAAGATACAGGGACACAGATACGCAGTATTTT. Encoded protein: CASSLRYRDTDTQYF.

Ten or more counts support this clonotype. The chain couples TRBV28 to TRBJ2-2, with no clear D. The CDR3 length is 14 residues. V gave up 5 bases and J gave up 9 bases, with 16 bases separating them. Looked up from germline, CDR1 is MDHEN and CDR2 is SYDVKM. This CDR3 reads CASSPLLRGWELFF. In nucleotides, the CDR3 is TGTGCCAGCAGTCCCCTCCTCCGAGGCTGGGAGCTGTTTTTT.

This clonotype came up a few times. The chain joins TRBV5-1 to TRBJ1-4, with D possibly being TRBD1 (5 bases). V lost 3 bases and J lost 7, with 16 bases in between. From germline, CDR1 is SGHRS and CDR2 YFSETQ. This CDR3 contains 15 residues. As DNA, the CDR3 is TGCGCCAGCAGCTCCTGGACACCCGAGGGTGAAAAACTGTTTTTT. Its protein product is CASSSWTPEGEKLFF. Together with reference TRBV5-1 and TRBJ1-4, the CDR3 gives the full variable domain: KAGVTQTPRYLIKTRGQQVTLSCSPISGHRSVSWYQQTPGQGLQFLFEYFSETQRNKGNFPGRFSGRQFSNSRSEMNVSTLELGDSALYLCASSSWTPEGEKLFFGSGTQLSVL.

This clonotype was counted ten times or more. V usage is TRBV7-9 and J usage is TRBJ2-7, with 10 nucleotides matching TRBD1. The germline V gene has CDR1 SEHNR and CDR2 FQNEAQ (reference sequence). V trimming: 5 bases; J trimming: 3 bases; junction bases outside the gene matches: 7. The CDR3 is 15 residues long. CDR3 protein: CASSPWTGGSYEQYF. As DNA, the CDR3 is TGTGCCAGCAGCCCCTGGACAGGGGGGAGCTACGAGCAGTACTTC.

The gene calls are TRBV27 and TRBJ2-7; weak D call: TRBD2 (6 bases). The ends were cut back, 3 bases at V and 4 bases at J, with 13 bases in the middle. The germline CDR1 and CDR2 sequences are MNHEY and SMNVEV (reference sequence). The CDR3 length is 14 residues. Here the CDR3 reads CASSFRERGYEQYF. DNA of the CDR3: TGTGCCAGCAGTTTTCGGGAACGGGGGTACGAGCAGTACTTC.

This clonotype was seen a few times. The rearrangement joins TRBV12-3 or TRBV12-4 to TRBJ2-7; 15 bases align to TRBD2. This CDR3 spans 16 amino acids. Trimming at V came to 7 bases and at J to 5 bases, leaving 9 bases not matched to a gene. CDR3 in DNA: TGTGCCAGCACCCCTGGACTAGCGGGAGGGCTGGACGAGCAGTACTTC. This sequence encodes CASTPGLAGGLDEQYF.

This clonotype was seen a few times. The V and J genes are TRBV30 and TRBJ1-4; D unclear. V lost 4 bases, J lost 10 bases, and 13 bases lay in between. The CDR3 runs 12 residues. Germline assignment: CDR1 GTSNPN and CDR2 SVGIG (reference sequence). Written as DNA, the CDR3 is TGTGCCTGGACCCAGCCCCCCGGAAAACTGTTTTTT. Translated, it gives CAWTQPPGKLFF.

This clonotype was detected only a few times. This chain joins TRBV28 and TRBJ1-5, with D uncertain. This CDR3 has 13 amino acids. V shed 6 bases and J shed 3 bases, with 9 bases lying between them. Germline values: CDR1 MDHEN, CDR2 SYDVKM. CDR3 in amino acids: CASSPRNNQPQHF. The DNA for the CDR3 is TGTGCCAGCAGCCCCCGGAACAATCAGCCCCAGCATTTT. The variable domain in full, with the rest retrieved from reference TRBV28 and TRBJ1-5, is DVKVTQSSRYLVKRTGEKVFLECVQDMDHENMFWYRQDPGLGLRLIYFSYDVKMKEKGDIPEGYSVSREKKERFSLILESASTNQTSMYLCASSPRNNQPQHFGDGTRLSIL.

A remark on this clonotype: A much larger clone differs from this one at a single base, so this may be a read error. The chain combines TRBV20-1 with TRBJ1-2; no firm D call. Germline assignment: CDR1 DFQATT and CDR2 SNEGSKA (reference sequence). This CDR3 contains 12 residues. The CDR3 region has the DNA TGCAGTGCTAACACCGGGAGTTATGGCCACACCTTC. Translating it yields CSANTGSYGHTF.

The genes are TRBV10-3 and TRBJ2-7; TRBD2 agrees at 10 bases. With 2 bases clipped from V and 3 bases from J, the junction kept 1 base outside the gene matches. The germline V gene encodes CDR1 ENHRY and CDR2 SYGVKD. The CDR3 loop spans 14 amino acids. CDR3 region: CAISEGTSVYEQYF. The CDR3 coding sequence is TGTGCCATCAGTGAGGGGACTAGCGTCTACGAGCAGTACTTC.

This clonotype has a handful of counts. The V call is TRBV14, the J call TRBJ1-1, with 7 bases aligning to TRBD1. The CDR3 length is 16 residues. V was pared by 4 bases and J by 3 bases, with 11 bases of the junction left unmatched. CDR1 is SGHDN, CDR2 FVKESK, per germline. The CDR3: CASSLTGAPSDTEAFF. In DNA form, the CDR3 reads TGTGCCAGCAGCCTCACAGGGGCCCCCTCGGACACTGAAGCTTTCTTT.

This clonotype was counted between two and nine times. The rearrangement uses TRBV5-1 and TRBJ1-1, with D tentatively TRBD1 (5 bases). The CDR3 contains 15 residues. V lost 0 bases and J lost 5, with 14 bases in between. The germline V gene has CDR1 SGHRS and CDR2 YFSETQ. The CDR3, as DNA: TGCGCCAGCAGCTTGGGTTGGGGGGGAGGAACTGAAGCTTTCTTT. Encoded protein: CASSLGWGGGTEAFF.

In its sample, this clonotype was seen many times. The gene calls are TRBV29-1 and TRBJ1-5, with D unclear. V lost 3 bases, J lost 6 bases, and 9 bases lay in between. The CDR3 has 12 residues. Looked up from germline, CDR1 is SQVTM and CDR2 is ANQGSEA. CDR3 protein: CSVEQDGQPQHF. The CDR3 DNA is TGCAGCGTTGAGCAGGATGGTCAGCCCCAGCATTTT.

V is TRBV6-1 and J is TRBJ1-5; D is unresolved. The CDR3 runs to 15 residues. Germline loops: CDR1 MNHNS, CDR2 SASEGT. The V gene lost 3 bases and the J gene lost 3 bases, with 12 bases spanning the gap. The CDR3 region is CASSEYRGNNQPQHF. The CDR3 bases are TGTGCCAGCAGTGAGTATCGCGGAAACAATCAGCCCCAGCATTTT.

J is TRBJ1-1 and V is TRBV12-3 or TRBV12-4; possibly TRBD1 for D (6 bases). The CDR3 spans 16 residues. V dropped 8 bases and J dropped 2 bases, with 21 bases sitting between them. The CDR3 loop is CASSNGWDNRNTEAFF. CDR3 nucleotides: TGTGCCAGCTCCAACGGGTGGGACAACCGAAACACTGAAGCTTTCTTT.